The 18 T cell receptor beta chains in this list originate from one sample, sequenced in a study of graft-versus-host responses after intestinal transplantation. Assay used: immunoSEQ multiplex PCR; TCRdb lists only in-frame clones, some missing. The profile shows nearly 20,000 clones, around 86% of them singletons. The input for sequencing was PBMCs, taken around 230 days after intestinal transplant. The receptors come from a human patient who received an intestinal transplant, so some T cells may come from the graft donor.

The chain carries TRBV5-1 and TRBJ1-4; unclear D gene. Germline CDR1 is SGHRS and CDR2 is YFSETQ. The V and J ends lost 0 bases and 4 bases respectively, with 4 bases between them. The CDR3 totals 13 residues. CDR3 coding DNA: TGCGCCAGCAGCTTGGGACATAATGAAAAACTGTTTTTT. Protein sequence: CASSLGHNEKLFF.

This clone was picked up a small number of times. The V call is TRBV6-5, the J call TRBJ1-5, with D maybe TRBD1 (6 bases). V lost 6 bases and J 2 bases, leaving 14 bases between the germline ends. CDR3 length equals 15 residues. Germline-derived CDR1 and CDR2 are MNHEY and SVGAGI. Here the CDR3 reads CASSRNSGGNQPQHF. CDR3 DNA: TGTGCCAGCAGCAGAAACTCAGGGGGCAATCAGCCCCAGCATTTT.

This chain uses TRBV6-6 with TRBJ1-2; the D is unclear. The CDR3 has 11 residues. Germline V CDR1 and CDR2: MNHNY, SVGAGI (reference sequence). V was trimmed by 8 bases and J by 4 bases, leaving 8 bases between them. CDR3 nucleotide sequence: TGTGCCAGCGGAACAACCTATGGCTACACCTTC. It yields the protein CASGTTYGYTF.

The chain carries TRBV7-9 and TRBJ2-5, with TRBD1 matching 9 bases. V was pared by 3 bases and J by 5 bases, with 4 bases of the junction left unmatched. This CDR3 is built from 14 residues. Germline CDR1 SEHNR, CDR2 FQNEAQ (reference sequence). The CDR3 DNA sequence: TGTGCCAGCAGCTTCTCGGGACAGGGCGAGACCCAGTACTTC. Translation gives CASSFSGQGETQYF.

This chain links TRBV21-1 with TRBJ2-7; the table's D call of TRBD1 was not tested on the DNA. TRBV21-1 counts as a pseudogene. The CDR3 loop spans 13 amino acids. The DNA for the CDR3 is TGTGCCAGCAGCGTCAGGGTTCCCTACGAGCAGTACTTC. As protein: CASSVRVPYEQYF.

Here the CDR3 DNA reads TGTGCCAGCAGTTTTCAGGGACAGGGGACTGACAATGAGCAGTTCTTC. Protein product: CASSFQGQGTDNEQFF. The V gene is TRBV27, the J gene TRBJ2-1; the match to TRBD1 covers 10 bases. V lost 3 bases to trimming and J lost 5 bases; unmatched junction nucleotides: 7. The CDR3 spans 16 residues. The germline V gene encodes CDR1 MNHEY and CDR2 SMNVEV (reference sequence).

The chain employs TRBV7-2 and TRBJ1-5, with a tentative D call TRBD1 (5 bases). This CDR3 region has 11 residues. V gave up 3 bases and J gave up 9 bases, with 6 bases separating them. CDR1 SGHTA and CDR2 FQGNSA come from the germline V gene. The CDR3, as DNA: TGTGCCAGCAGCTTGGGGGGGCCCCAGCATTTT. Its protein is CASSLGGPQHF.

On this clone itself: Other DNA sequences in this sample translate to the same CDR3. The chain has TRBV5-8 and TRBJ2-1, with D tentatively TRBD2 (6 bases). The CDR3 spans 15 residues. The germline V gene encodes CDR1 SGHTS and CDR2 YDEGEE. V was cut by 0 bases and J by 10 bases, with 17 bases left in between. This chain's CDR3 is CASSLAVSGVGEQFF. The CDR3 nucleotides are TGTGCCAGCAGCTTGGCCGTTTCGGGGGTGGGGGAGCAGTTCTTC.

This clone occurred once. This chain joins TRBV5-4 and TRBJ1-1; D call uncertain. Per germline, CDR1 SGHNT and CDR2 YYREEE (reference sequence). The V gene lost 4 bases and the J gene lost 4 bases, with 11 bases spanning the gap. This CDR3 has 13 amino acids. CDR3 amino acids: CASSRWPLTEAFF. CDR3 DNA sequence: TGTGCCAGCAGCCGATGGCCGCTCACTGAAGCTTTCTTT. Full variable domain (outside the CDR3, taken from reference TRBV5-4 and TRBJ1-1): ETGVTQSPTHLIKTRGQQVTLRCSSQSGHNTVSWYQQALGQGPQFIFQYYREEENGRGNFPPRFSGLQFPNYSSELNVNALELDDSALYLCASSRWPLTEAFFGQGTRLTVV.

J is TRBJ2-3 and V is TRBV6-5; D might be TRBD2 (5 bases). The CDR3 covers 14 residues. In germline, CDR1 is MNHEY, CDR2 SVGAGI. V lost 4 bases, J lost 0 bases, and 8 bases lay in between. CDR3 protein: CASSSSGSTDTQYF. CDR3 nucleotides: TGTGCCAGCAGTTCAAGCGGAAGCACAGATACGCAGTATTTT.

The chain combines TRBV28 with TRBJ1-1, with D uncertain. Germline V gene sequence: CDR1 MDHEN, CDR2 SYDVKM. This CDR3 comprises 16 residues. The V gene lost 7 bases and the J gene lost 5 bases, with 23 bases spanning the gap. The CDR3 reads CASNTVDRGRWTEAFF. CDR3 DNA: TGTGCCAGCAACACCGTGGACCGAGGAAGGTGGACTGAAGCTTTCTTT.

The chain joins TRBV5-4 to TRBJ1-6, with D perhaps TRBD1 (6 bases). CDR3 length: 18 residues. Germline assignment: CDR1 SGHNT and CDR2 YYREEE (reference sequence). The ends were cut back, 3 bases at V and 8 bases at J, with 24 bases in the middle. The CDR3, as DNA: TGTGCCAGCAGCTCTCCTTTCGCAGGGGAGGGGACTGATTCACCCCTCCACTTT. This sequence encodes CASSSPFAGEGTDSPLHF.

The chain couples TRBV10-2 to TRBJ2-3, with D unresolved. CDR3 length equals 13 residues. The germline V gene encodes CDR1 WSHSY and CDR2 SAAADI. The V and J ends lost 3 bases and 3 bases respectively, with 7 bases between them. This chain's CDR3 is CASSEKVTDTQYF. CDR3 DNA: TGCGCCAGCAGTGAAAAGGTAACAGATACGCAGTATTTT.

The V call is TRBV5-4, the J call TRBJ2-1; TRBD2 matches 8 bases. CDR1 and CDR2 (germline): SGHNT, YYREEE (reference sequence). The CDR3 is 14 amino acids. J gave up 6 bases and V 5 bases, and 7 bases lay outside the gene matches. The CDR3 loop reads CASRMRRGVNEQFF. The DNA of the CDR3 is TGTGCCAGCAGGATGAGGCGGGGGGTCAATGAGCAGTTCTTC.

The chain carries TRBV6-5 and TRBJ1-5, with a possible D match to TRBD1 (6 bases). Trimming removed 7 bases at V and 4 bases at J, with 11 bases between. This CDR3 has 13 amino acids. From germline, CDR1 is MNHEY and CDR2 SVGAGI. The CDR3 sequence is CASTGTRNQPQHF. The DNA for the CDR3 is TGTGCCAGCACGGGGACAAGAAATCAGCCCCAGCATTTT.

The chain is built from TRBV6-5 and TRBJ1-2, with 7 bases that match TRBD1. CDR1 and CDR2 (germline): MNHEY, SVGAGI. CDR3 size: 14 residues. V lost 6 bases, J lost 4 bases, and 8 bases stayed unmatched. The CDR3 reads CASRVRDSPYGYTF. The CDR3 nucleotides are TGTGCCAGCAGGGTCCGGGACAGCCCCTATGGCTACACCTTC.

This sequence joins TRBV11-2 and TRBJ2-7, with D maybe TRBD1 (6 bases). Germline CDR1 is SGHAT and CDR2 is FQNNGV. The CDR3 is 14 residues long. Trimming stripped 5 bases from V and 0 bases from J, with 11 bases between. DNA for the CDR3: TGTGCCAGCAGCCTCCGGACAGACTCCTACGAGCAGTACTTC. Protein sequence: CASSLRTDSYEQYF. The complete variable domain, with remaining parts taken from reference TRBV11-2 and TRBJ2-7, reads EAGVAQSPRYKIIEKRQSVAFWCNPISGHATLYWYQQILGQGPKLLIQFQNNGVVDDSQLPKDRFSAERLKGVDSTLKIQPAKLEDSAVYLCASSLRTDSYEQYFGPGTRLTVT.

The chain links TRBV11-3 to TRBJ2-7; 9 bases match TRBD1. Trimming at V came to 0 bases and at J to 3 bases, leaving 6 bases not matched to a gene. The CDR3 is made up of 16 amino acids. Germline assignment: CDR1 SGHNT and CDR2 YENEEA. The CDR3, as DNA: TGTGCCAGCAGCTTAGAAGTAGGGGACAGGGACTACGAGCAGTACTTC. Protein product: CASSLEVGDRDYEQYF.